The source of this T cell receptor (beta chain) is a study of cytomegalovirus exposure and HLA in healthy donors. The CDR3 sequence is 15 residues long. Germline V gives CDR1 SGHVS, CDR2 FQNEAQ. V was clipped by 5 bases and J by 4 bases; unmatched bases: 9. Findings of the study overall: Upon later analysis, HLA-associated TCR beta chains proved more clonally expanded than other, equally common chains.

In the PCR, 60 Vbeta and 13 Jbeta primers were used. The repertoire was sequenced with immunoSEQ multiplex PCR; TCRdb's copy has only in-frame clones and lacks some. Of approximately 190,000 clones in the sample, 75% to 85% are singletons; the top ten hold 0.8%. Worth noting for this clone: Its antigen is undetermined.

The specimen was PBMCs. This chain links TRBV7-8 with TRBJ2-5; 8 positions match TRBD2. The sequence was collected from a woman between 18 and 29 years old in good health and CMV-seronegative. The CDR3 protein is CASSPELAGRETQYF. CDR3 DNA sequence: TGTGCCAGCAGCCCAGAATTAGCGGGGAGAGAGACCCAGTACTTC.